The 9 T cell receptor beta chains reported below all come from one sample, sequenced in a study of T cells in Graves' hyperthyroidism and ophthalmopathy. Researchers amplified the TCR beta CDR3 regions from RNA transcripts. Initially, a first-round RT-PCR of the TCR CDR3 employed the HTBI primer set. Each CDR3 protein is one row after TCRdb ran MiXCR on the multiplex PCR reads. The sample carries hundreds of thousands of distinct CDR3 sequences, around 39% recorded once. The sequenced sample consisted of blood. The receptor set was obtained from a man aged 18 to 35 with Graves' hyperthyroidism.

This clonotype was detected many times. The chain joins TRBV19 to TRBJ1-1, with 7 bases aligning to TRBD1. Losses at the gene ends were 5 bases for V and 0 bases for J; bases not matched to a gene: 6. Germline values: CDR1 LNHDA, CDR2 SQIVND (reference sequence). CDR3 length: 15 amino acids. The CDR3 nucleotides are TGTGCCAGTAGTTCTCCCGGGACAGTGAACACTGAAGCTTTCTTT. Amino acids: CASSSPGTVNTEAFF.

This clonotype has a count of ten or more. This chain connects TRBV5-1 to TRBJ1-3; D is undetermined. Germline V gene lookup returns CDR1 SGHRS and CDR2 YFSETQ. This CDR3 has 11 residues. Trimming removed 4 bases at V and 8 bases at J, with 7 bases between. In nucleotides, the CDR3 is TGCGCCAGCAGCGCGGGAGACACCATATATTTT. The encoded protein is CASSAGDTIYF.

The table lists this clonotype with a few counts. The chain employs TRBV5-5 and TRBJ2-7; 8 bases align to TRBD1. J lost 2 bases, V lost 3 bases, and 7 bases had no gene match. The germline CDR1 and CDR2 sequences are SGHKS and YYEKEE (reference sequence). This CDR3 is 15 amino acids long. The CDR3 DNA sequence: TGTGCCAGCAGCTCTCAGGGGGCCCTCGCCTACGAGCAGTACTTC. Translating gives CASSSQGALAYEQYF.

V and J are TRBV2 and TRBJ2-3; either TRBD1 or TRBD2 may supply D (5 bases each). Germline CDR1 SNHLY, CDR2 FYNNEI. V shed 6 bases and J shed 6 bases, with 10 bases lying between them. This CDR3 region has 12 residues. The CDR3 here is CASSRGEDTQYF. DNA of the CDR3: TGTGCCAGCAGCCGAGGGGAGGATACGCAGTATTTT. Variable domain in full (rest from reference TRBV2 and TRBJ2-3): EPEVTQTPSHQVTQMGQEVILRCVPISNHLYFYWYRQILGQKVEFLVSFYNNEISEKSEIFDDQFSVERPDGSNFTLKIRSTKLEDSAMYFCASSRGEDTQYFGPGTRLTVL.

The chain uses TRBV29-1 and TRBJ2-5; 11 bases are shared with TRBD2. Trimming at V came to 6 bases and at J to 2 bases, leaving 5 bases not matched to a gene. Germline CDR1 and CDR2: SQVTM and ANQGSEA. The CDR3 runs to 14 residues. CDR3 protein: CSVPSGRRQETQYF. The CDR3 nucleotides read TGCAGCGTGCCTAGCGGGAGGCGACAAGAGACCCAGTACTTC.

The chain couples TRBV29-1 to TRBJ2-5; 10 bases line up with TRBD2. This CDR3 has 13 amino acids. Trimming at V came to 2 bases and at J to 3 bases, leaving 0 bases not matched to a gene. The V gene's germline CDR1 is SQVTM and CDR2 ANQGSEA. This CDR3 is CSVELAGEETQYF. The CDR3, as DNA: TGCAGCGTTGAACTAGCGGGAGAAGAGACCCAGTACTTC.

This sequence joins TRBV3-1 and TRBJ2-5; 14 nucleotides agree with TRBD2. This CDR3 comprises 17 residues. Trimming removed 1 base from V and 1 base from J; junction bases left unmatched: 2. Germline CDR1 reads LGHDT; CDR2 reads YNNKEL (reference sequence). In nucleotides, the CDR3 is TGTGCCAGCAGCCAAGCGGGGACTAGCGGGAGCCAAGAGACCCAGTACTTC. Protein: CASSQAGTSGSQETQYF.

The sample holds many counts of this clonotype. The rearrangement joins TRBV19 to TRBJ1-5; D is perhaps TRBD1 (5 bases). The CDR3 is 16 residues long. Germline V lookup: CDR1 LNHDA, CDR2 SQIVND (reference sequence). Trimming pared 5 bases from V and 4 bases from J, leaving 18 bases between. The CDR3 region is CASSPGTGIGNQPQHF. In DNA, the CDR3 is TGTGCCAGTAGTCCCGGGACGGGAATAGGTAATCAGCCCCAGCATTTT.

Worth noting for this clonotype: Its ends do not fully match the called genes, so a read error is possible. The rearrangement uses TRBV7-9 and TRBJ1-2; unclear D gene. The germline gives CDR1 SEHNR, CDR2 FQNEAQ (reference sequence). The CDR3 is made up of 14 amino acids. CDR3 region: CASSLVAGSYGYTF. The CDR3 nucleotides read TGTGCCAGCAGTTTAGTAGCGGGGTCTTATGGCTACACCTTC.